This is a list of T cell receptor beta chains from one sample in a study of cytomegalovirus exposure and HLA in healthy donors. TCRdb's table, derived via immunoSEQ multiplex PCR, lists solely in-frame clones and lacks some. The profile shows some 170,000 clones, roughly 79% of them singletons. Sequencing input: PBMCs. Every receptor here comes from a young woman in good health and CMV-seropositive. Both conserved end residues are part of each CDR3. Each record gives: clone size, J gene, V gene, CDR3 protein. The size entry is marked missing in some rows and otherwise reads once, few, many or a size class.

few | TRBJ2-7 | TRBV6-5 | CASSSTTGEQYF
- | TRBJ2-3 | TRBV5-4 | CASIRDISTDTQYF
- | TRBJ2-7 | TRBV5-6 | CASSRGVDYEQYF
- | TRBJ2-5 | TRBV4-3 | CASSQVAAGGRETQYF
- | TRBJ2-6 | TRBV9 | CASSVVGDRSSLSANVLTF
few | TRBJ1-6 | TRBV2 | CASSKAQDSSPLHF
- | TRBJ2-3 | TRBV19 | CASSITPRVDTQYF
- | TRBJ1-4 | TRBV19 | CASTPHEVEKLFF
- | TRBJ1-4 | TRBV7-9 | CASSNWDRGDEKLFF
few | TRBJ2-7 | TRBV15 | CATSRDGTGGTYEQYF
few | TRBJ2-3 | TRBV5-1 | CASRPSGGLGTDTQYF
- | TRBJ1-6 | TRBV10-1 | CASSEAVSNSPLHF
- | TRBJ2-7 | TRBV5-6 | CASSLGGQAYEQYF
- | TRBJ2-5 | TRBV28 | CASSWRKETQYF
- | TRBJ2-5 | TRBV30 | CAWSVGGRMETQYF
- | TRBJ1-2 | TRBV10-3 | CAIRGDSVSYGYTF